Presented here are 26 T cell receptor beta chains from one specimen sequenced in a study of blood T cell repertoires in COVID-19. Clones were read by immunoSEQ multiplex PCR, and TCRdb kept only the in-frame ones, dropping some. The table shows 300,000 to 350,000 clones, with approximately 86% occurring only once. The sequencing sample was made of peripheral blood. These receptors all come from a man aged 18-30 years with active or convalescent COVID-19.

The genes are TRBV6-5 and TRBJ2-7, with 10 bases matching TRBD2. The CDR3 covers 15 residues. V shed 4 bases, J shed 0 bases, and the junction held 3 bases outside the gene matches. Germline V gene lookup returns CDR1 MNHEY and CDR2 SVGAGI. The CDR3 nucleotides are TGTGCCAGCAGTTTACTAGCGGGGATCTCCTACGAGCAGTACTTC. It is translated as CASSLLAGISYEQYF.

This clone was seen a single time. CDR3 DNA sequence: TGTGCCAGCAGCCCCGGGACAGCTAGCGGCACAGATACGCAGTATTTT. Its translation is CASSPGTASGTDTQYF. J is TRBJ2-3 and V is TRBV5-8; D is possibly TRBD1 (7 bases). This CDR3 contains 16 residues. Germline CDR1 SGHTS, CDR2 YDEGEE. The V and J ends lost 4 bases and 1 base respectively, with 16 bases between them.

This clone has only one observation. The chain employs TRBV6-5 and TRBJ1-1; a weak D match, TRBD1 (6 bases). Trimming stripped 3 bases from V and 3 bases from J, with 17 bases between. This CDR3 comprises 16 residues. Germline CDR1 and CDR2: MNHEY and SVGAGI. The CDR3 is CASSYRGAPKYTEAFF. CDR3 sequence (DNA): TGTGCCAGCAGTTATCGGGGGGCGCCTAAGTACACTGAAGCTTTCTTT.

This clone turned up a few times. This chain's CDR3 is CASSPVVRSSYNSPLHF. In nucleotides, the CDR3 is TGCGCCAGCAGCCCGGTGGTGAGGTCCTCCTATAATTCACCCCTCCACTTT. This chain links TRBV5-1 with TRBJ1-6, with no clear D. This CDR3 spans 17 amino acids. V was shortened by 4 bases and J by 0 bases, with 14 bases between the two germline ends. CDR1 is SGHRS, CDR2 YFSETQ, per germline.

The genes are TRBV9 and TRBJ2-2, with TRBD1 matching 9 bases. The CDR3 runs 16 residues. The germline CDR1 and CDR2 sequences are SGDLS and YYNGEE. The V gene end was trimmed by 4 bases and the J gene end by 6 bases; junction bases not matched to a gene: 10. As DNA, the CDR3 is TGTGCCAGCAGCCCGACAGGGGGGAGGTCGGCCGGGGAGCTGTTTTTT. Its translation: CASSPTGGRSAGELFF.

The chain combines TRBV4-3 with TRBJ1-5; a possible D gene is TRBD1 (5 bases). This CDR3 region has 17 residues. V was cut by 2 bases and J by 10 bases, with 24 bases left in between. Germline loops: CDR1 LGHNA, CDR2 YSLEER. The CDR3: CASSQCITGTSSSPQHF. CDR3 nucleotides: TGCGCCAGCAGCCAATGCATCACCGGGACTTCTTCTTCACCCCAGCATTTT.

The gene calls are TRBV5-1 and TRBJ2-7, with TRBD1 matching 8 bases. The germline CDR1 and CDR2 sequences are SGHRS and YFSETQ. The CDR3 extends over 13 amino acids. V was clipped by 7 bases and J by 2 bases; unmatched bases: 5. The CDR3 is CASAGQETYEQYF. The CDR3 DNA reads TGCGCCAGCGCGGGACAGGAAACCTACGAGCAGTACTTC.

The rearrangement joins TRBV2 to TRBJ2-3, with no clear D. Trimming took 11 bases from V and 4 from J, leaving 13 bases between them. The CDR3 extends over 12 amino acids. CDR1 is SNHLY, CDR2 FYNNEI, per germline. CDR3 in DNA: TGTGCCGGAGAGAGAAGAGCAGATACGCAGTATTTT. The encoded protein is CAGERRADTQYF.

The gene calls are TRBV7-3 and TRBJ1-2; 10 nucleotides match TRBD1. Germline V gene data show CDR1 as SGHTA and CDR2 as FQGTGA. The CDR3 runs to 15 residues. With 2 bases clipped from V and 9 bases from J, the junction kept 9 bases outside the gene matches. This chain's CDR3 is CASSLAPGTGESYTF. The CDR3 bases are TGTGCCAGCAGCTTAGCCCCAGGGACAGGGGAAAGCTACACCTTC.

Regarding this clone: The sample carries other DNA sequences with the same CDR3. The CDR3 coding sequence is TGTGCCAGCAGTTTTCCGGGGAATTCACCCCTCCACTTT. It translates to CASSFPGNSPLHF. The rearrangement uses TRBV27 and TRBJ1-6; no clear D gene. CDR1 is MNHEY, CDR2 SMNVEV, per germline (reference sequence). V lost 3 bases, J lost 7 bases, and 7 bases lay in between. CDR3 size: 13 residues.

The chain is built from TRBV7-9 and TRBJ2-3, with D possibly being TRBD1 (6 bases). CDR1 is SEHNR and CDR2 is FQNEAQ in the germline V gene (reference sequence). This CDR3 has 17 amino acids. Trimming shortened V by 3 bases and J by 5 bases, and 21 bases separated the two germline ends. CDR3 residues: CASSFFRSSGQEDTQYF. CDR3 DNA sequence: TGTGCCAGCAGCTTTTTTCGATCTTCGGGACAAGAAGATACGCAGTATTTT. Supplemented by reference TRBV7-9 and TRBJ2-3, the full variable domain reads DTGVSQNPRHKITKRGQNVTFRCDPISEHNRLYWYRQTLGQGPEFLTYFQNEAQLEKSRLLSDRFSAERPKGSFSTLEIQRTEQGDSAMYLCASSFFRSSGQEDTQYFGPGTRLTVL.

V and J are TRBV19 and TRBJ1-5; TRBD1 matches 8 bases. Germline lookup yields CDR1 LNHDA and CDR2 SQIVND (reference sequence). The CDR3 totals 16 residues. The CDR3 region is CGKSGQEKYSNQPQHF. The CDR3 DNA follows: TGTGGAAAATCGGGACAGGAGAAATATAGCAATCAGCCCCAGCATTTT.

The chain couples TRBV5-8 to TRBJ1-5, with TRBD1 identical over 8 bases. The CDR3 loop spans 14 amino acids. The J segment lost 7 bases and the V segment lost 6 bases, leaving 9 bases of the junction unmatched. Germline CDR1 is SGHTS and CDR2 is YDEGEE. CDR3 nucleotide sequence: TGTGCCAGCAATCCTCAGGGGGCTCGACAGCCCCAGCATTTT. It encodes CASNPQGARQPQHF.

V is TRBV28 and J is TRBJ2-7; D perhaps matches TRBD2 (6 bases). V shed 1 base and J shed 3 bases, with 13 bases lying between them. This CDR3 spans 15 amino acids. Germline CDR1 and CDR2: MDHEN and SYDVKM. CDR3 in amino acids: CASSLYGSGVYEQYF. Written as DNA, the CDR3 is TGTGCCAGCAGTTTATACGGGAGTGGGGTCTACGAGCAGTACTTC.

This CDR3 reads CASSIAGVITQYF. The CDR3, as DNA: TGTGCCAGCAGCATAGCGGGGGTAATAACGCAGTATTTT. The V gene is TRBV11-2, the J gene TRBJ2-3; TRBD2 matches at 9 bases. V was pared by 5 bases and J by 9 bases, with 6 bases of the junction left unmatched. The CDR3 contains 13 residues. Germline values: CDR1 SGHAT, CDR2 FQNNGV.

This chain uses TRBV7-2 with TRBJ2-3; 14 positions agree with TRBD2. Germline-derived CDR1 and CDR2 are SGHTA and FQGNSA. The CDR3 extends over 16 amino acids. V dropped 5 bases and J dropped 4; count of bases not matched to a gene: 5. CDR3 sequence: CASSPGTSGGSDTQYF. In DNA, the CDR3 is TGTGCCAGCAGCCCAGGGACTAGCGGGGGTTCAGATACGCAGTATTTT.

Note on this clone: The sample contains more than one DNA sequence encoding this CDR3. The chain carries TRBV12-3 or TRBV12-4 and TRBJ2-7, with D hard to call. Trimming removed 6 bases at V and 1 base at J, with 7 bases between. The CDR3 length is 12 residues. The CDR3 region is CASSRGSYEQYF. In nucleotides, the CDR3 is TGTGCCAGCAGCCGCGGATCCTACGAGCAGTACTTC.

This clone was counted once. The chain has TRBV25-1 and TRBJ1-1; 10 bases are a match to TRBD1. CDR3 length equals 18 residues. J was trimmed by 0 bases and V by 4 bases; bases with no gene match: 11. Germline CDR1 MGHDK, CDR2 SYGVNS. The CDR3 region has the DNA TGTGCCAGCAGTGGCCCCCCGGGACAGGGGCCGATGAACACTGAAGCTTTCTTT. Translation: CASSGPPGQGPMNTEAFF.

The CDR3 coding sequence is TGCGCCAGCAGCTCTACAGGGCCCTACGAGCAGTACTTC. This sequence encodes CASSSTGPYEQYF. The V call is TRBV5-1, the J call TRBJ2-7; D is perhaps TRBD1 (6 bases). CDR3 length: 13 amino acids. V was shortened by 3 bases and J by 2 bases, with 9 bases between the two germline ends. CDR1 is SGHRS and CDR2 is YFSETQ in the germline V gene.

The rearrangement joins TRBV10-2 to TRBJ2-7; 15 nucleotides line up with TRBD2. V shed 4 bases and J 6 bases; nucleotides not matched to a gene: 1. Germline assignment: CDR1 WSHSY and CDR2 SAAADI. This CDR3 is 14 amino acids long. The CDR3, as DNA: TGCGCCAGCAGTGGGACTAGCGGGGGGGCCGAGCAGTACTTC. Translating it yields CASSGTSGGAEQYF.

CDR3 protein: CASSQAFPGGYTDTQYF. CDR3 nucleotide sequence: TGCGCCAGCAGCCAAGCCTTTCCCGGCGGATACACAGATACGCAGTATTTT. The chain links TRBV4-1 to TRBJ2-3; D is ambiguous. The CDR3 is 17 residues long. V lost 1 base and J lost 2, with 16 bases in between. The V gene's germline CDR1 is MGHRA and CDR2 YSYEKL.

Remarks on this clone: Other nucleotide sequences from this sample produce the same CDR3. The V gene is TRBV20-1, the J gene TRBJ2-1; D remains unclear. This CDR3 has 10 amino acids. The germline CDR1 and CDR2 sequences are DFQATT and SNEGSKA (reference sequence). The V end was cut by 3 bases, the J end by 7 bases, with 4 bases between. CDR3 bases: TGCAGTGCTAGGTATAATGAGCAGTTCTTC. It encodes CSARYNEQFF.

The rearrangement uses TRBV10-3 and TRBJ2-2; tentative D call: TRBD1 (5 bases). Between the trimmed V and J ends, which lost 2 bases and 4 bases, there was a span of 11 bases. Per the germline V gene, CDR1 is ENHRY and CDR2 is SYGVKD. This CDR3 has 15 residues. The CDR3 sequence is CAISEDSPATGELFF. CDR3 nucleotide sequence: TGTGCCATCAGTGAGGACAGTCCCGCCACCGGGGAGCTGTTTTTT.

This clone occurred a few times. The V and J genes are TRBV27 and TRBJ1-4; tentative D call: TRBD1 (6 bases). This CDR3 spans 14 amino acids. Trimming pared 9 bases from V and 5 bases from J, leaving 16 bases between. The germline gives CDR1 MNHEY, CDR2 SMNVEV (reference sequence). CDR3 in DNA: TGTGCCAGGCACTATGGACAGTCCAATGAAAAACTGTTTTTT. It specifies CARHYGQSNEKLFF.

V gene TRBV13 combines with J gene TRBJ1-6; 7 positions agree with TRBD1. Looked up from germline, CDR1 is PRHDT and CDR2 is FYEKMQ (reference sequence). The CDR3 spans 15 residues. With V trimmed by 5 bases and J by 10 bases, 11 bases remained unmatched. CDR3 residues: CASSPDATGRSPLHF. Written as DNA, the CDR3 is TGTGCCAGCAGCCCGGATGCGACAGGGAGGTCACCCCTCCACTTT.

This clone was seen a few times. Other nucleotide sequences in the sample specify the same CDR3. The chain joins TRBV18 to TRBJ2-7, with D perhaps TRBD2 (6 bases). CDR3 length equals 12 residues. Trimming pared 3 bases from V and 3 bases from J, leaving 6 bases between. Germline values: CDR1 KGHSH, CDR2 LQKENI. DNA of the CDR3: TGTGCCAGCTCACCCGGGGGCTACGAGCAGTACTTC. This sequence encodes CASSPGGYEQYF.